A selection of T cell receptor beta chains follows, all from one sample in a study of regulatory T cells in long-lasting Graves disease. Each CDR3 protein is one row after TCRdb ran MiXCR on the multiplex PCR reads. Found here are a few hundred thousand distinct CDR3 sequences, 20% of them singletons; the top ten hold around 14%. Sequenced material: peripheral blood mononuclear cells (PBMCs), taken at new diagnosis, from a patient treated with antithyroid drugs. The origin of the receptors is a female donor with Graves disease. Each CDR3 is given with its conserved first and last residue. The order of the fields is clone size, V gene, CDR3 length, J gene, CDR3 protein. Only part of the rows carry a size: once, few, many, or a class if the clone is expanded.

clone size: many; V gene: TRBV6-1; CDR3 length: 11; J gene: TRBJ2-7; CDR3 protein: CAIRRGYEQYF
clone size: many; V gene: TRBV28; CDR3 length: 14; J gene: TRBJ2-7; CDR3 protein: CASSPEPRPYEQYF
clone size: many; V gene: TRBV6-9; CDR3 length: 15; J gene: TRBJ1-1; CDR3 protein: CASSYWGQSDTEAFF
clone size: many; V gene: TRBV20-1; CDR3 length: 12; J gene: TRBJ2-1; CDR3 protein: CSAIKTYNEQFF
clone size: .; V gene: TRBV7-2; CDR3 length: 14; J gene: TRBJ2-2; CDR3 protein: CASSPGQGGGELFF
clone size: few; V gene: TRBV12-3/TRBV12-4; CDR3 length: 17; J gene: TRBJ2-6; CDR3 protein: CASSFGTESSGANVLTF
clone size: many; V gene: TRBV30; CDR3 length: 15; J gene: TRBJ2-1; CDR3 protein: CAWSAGTSGRNEQFF
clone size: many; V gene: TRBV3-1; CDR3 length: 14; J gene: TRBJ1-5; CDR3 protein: CASSQGKGNQPQHF
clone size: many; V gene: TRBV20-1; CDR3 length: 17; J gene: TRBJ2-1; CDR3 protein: CSARDDPPGPSYNEQFF
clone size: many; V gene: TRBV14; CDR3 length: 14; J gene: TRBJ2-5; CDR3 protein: CASSQVASLETQYF
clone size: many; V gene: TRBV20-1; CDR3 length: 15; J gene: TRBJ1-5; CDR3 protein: CSAILGPRGNQPQHF
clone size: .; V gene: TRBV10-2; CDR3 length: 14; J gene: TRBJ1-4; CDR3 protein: CASMTTGGVGKLFF
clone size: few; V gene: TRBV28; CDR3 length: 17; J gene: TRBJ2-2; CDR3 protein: CASGTQQGFRYTGELFF
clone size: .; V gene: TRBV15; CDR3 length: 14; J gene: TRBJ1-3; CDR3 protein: CATSIQVFGNTIYF
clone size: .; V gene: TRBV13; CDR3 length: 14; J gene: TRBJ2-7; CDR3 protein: CASSSGLSSYEQYF
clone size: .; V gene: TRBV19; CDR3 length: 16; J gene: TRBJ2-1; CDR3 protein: CASSVGGGTYYNEQFF
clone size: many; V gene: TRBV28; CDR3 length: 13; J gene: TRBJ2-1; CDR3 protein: CASQNSGSNEQFF